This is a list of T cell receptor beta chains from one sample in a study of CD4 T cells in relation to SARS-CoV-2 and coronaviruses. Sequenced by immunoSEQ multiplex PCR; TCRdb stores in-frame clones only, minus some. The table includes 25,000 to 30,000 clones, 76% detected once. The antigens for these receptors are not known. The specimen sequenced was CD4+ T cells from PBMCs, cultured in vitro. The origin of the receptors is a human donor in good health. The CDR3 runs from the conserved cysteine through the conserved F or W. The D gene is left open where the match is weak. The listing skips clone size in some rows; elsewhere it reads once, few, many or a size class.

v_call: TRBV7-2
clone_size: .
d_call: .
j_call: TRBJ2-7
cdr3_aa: CASSLGGRYEQYF
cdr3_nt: TGTGCCAGCAGCTTAGGGGGTCGCTACGAGCAGTACTTC

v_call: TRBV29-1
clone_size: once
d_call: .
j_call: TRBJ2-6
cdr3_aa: CSVEGGAGANVLTF
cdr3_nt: TGCAGCGTTGAAGGGGGGGCCGGGGCCAACGTCCTGACTTTC

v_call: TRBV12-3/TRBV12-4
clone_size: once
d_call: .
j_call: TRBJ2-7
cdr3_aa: CASSRDGTYEQYF
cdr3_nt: TGTGCCAGCTCTAGGGACGGGACCTACGAGCAGTACTTC

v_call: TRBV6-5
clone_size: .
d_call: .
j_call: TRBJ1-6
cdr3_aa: CASSRVLTNSPLHF
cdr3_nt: TGTGCCAGCAGCAGGGTTCTGACGAATTCACCCCTCCACTTT

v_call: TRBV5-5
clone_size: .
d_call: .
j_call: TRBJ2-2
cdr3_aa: CASSTDTTGELFF
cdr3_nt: TGTGCCAGCAGCACCGACACCACCGGGGAGCTGTTTTTT

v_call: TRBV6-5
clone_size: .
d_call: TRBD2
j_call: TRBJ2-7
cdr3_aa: CASRTGTSATYEQYF
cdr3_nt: TGTGCCAGCAGAACCGGGACTAGCGCTACCTACGAGCAGTACTTC

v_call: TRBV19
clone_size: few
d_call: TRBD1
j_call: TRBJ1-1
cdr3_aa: CASSNPYRGRITEAFF
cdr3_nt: TGTGCCAGTAGTAATCCTTATAGGGGGCGTATCACTGAAGCTTTCTTT

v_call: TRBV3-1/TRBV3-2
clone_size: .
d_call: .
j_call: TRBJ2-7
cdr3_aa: CASSHLGGQIYEQYF
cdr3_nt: TGTGCCAGCAGTCACCTCGGGGGGCAAATCTACGAGCAGTACTTC

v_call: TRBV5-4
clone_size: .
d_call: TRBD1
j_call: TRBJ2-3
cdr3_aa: CASSLKTGGNTDTQYF
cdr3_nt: TGTGCCAGCAGCTTGAAGACAGGGGGAAACACAGATACGCAGTATTTT

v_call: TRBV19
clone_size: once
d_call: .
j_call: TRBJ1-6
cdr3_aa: CASSIWAGYNSPLHF
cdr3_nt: TGTGCCAGTAGTATATGGGCAGGCTATAATTCACCCCTCCACTTT

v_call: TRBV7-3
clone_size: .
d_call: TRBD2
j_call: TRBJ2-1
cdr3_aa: CASSLGTSGYNEQFF
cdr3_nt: TGTGCCAGCAGTCTTGGGACTAGCGGCTACAATGAGCAGTTCTTC

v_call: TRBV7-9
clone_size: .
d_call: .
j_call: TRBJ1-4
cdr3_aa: CASSIAGSGEKLFF
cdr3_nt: TGTGCCAGCAGTATTGCAGGGAGCGGTGAAAAACTGTTTTTT

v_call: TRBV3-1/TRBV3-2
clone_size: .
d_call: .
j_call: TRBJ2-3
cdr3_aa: CASSPPSSITDTQYF
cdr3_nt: TGTGCCAGCAGCCCTCCCTCCTCTATCACAGATACGCAGTATTTT

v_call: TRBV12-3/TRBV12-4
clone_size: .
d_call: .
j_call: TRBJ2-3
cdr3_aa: CASSFTTDTQYF
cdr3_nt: TGTGCCAGCAGTTTTACGACAGATACGCAGTATTTT

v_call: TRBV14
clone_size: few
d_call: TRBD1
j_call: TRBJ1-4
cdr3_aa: CASSETQGVAEKLFF
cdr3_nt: TGTGCCAGCAGCGAGACCCAGGGGGTAGCTGAAAAACTGTTTTTT

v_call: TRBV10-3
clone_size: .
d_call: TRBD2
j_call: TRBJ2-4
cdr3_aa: CAISGAGGPRGNIQYF
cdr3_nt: TGTGCCATCAGTGGAGCGGGAGGGCCGCGGGGAAACATTCAGTACTTC

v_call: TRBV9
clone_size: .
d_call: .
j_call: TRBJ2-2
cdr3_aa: CASSPRETVRELFF
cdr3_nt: TGTGCCAGCAGCCCCAGGGAAACGGTTCGGGAGCTGTTTTTT

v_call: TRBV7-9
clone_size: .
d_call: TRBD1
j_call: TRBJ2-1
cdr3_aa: CASRPKDRVGNEQFF
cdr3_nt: TGTGCCAGCAGACCCAAGGACAGGGTCGGCAATGAGCAGTTCTTC

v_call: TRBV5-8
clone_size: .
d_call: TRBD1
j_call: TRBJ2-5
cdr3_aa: CASSSGQVVETQYF
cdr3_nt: TGTGCCAGCAGTTCGGGACAGGTAGTGGAGACCCAGTACTTC

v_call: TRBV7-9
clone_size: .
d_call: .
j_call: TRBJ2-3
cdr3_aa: CASTTPGGSTDTQYF
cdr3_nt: TGTGCCAGCACGACCCCCGGGGGTTCCACAGATACGCAGTATTTT

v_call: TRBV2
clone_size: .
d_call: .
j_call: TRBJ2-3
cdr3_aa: CASSEEGPDTQYF
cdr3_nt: TGTGCCAGCAGTGAAGAGGGACCCGATACGCAGTATTTT